This entry is about one TCR beta chain. The data originate from a study of blood T cell repertoires in COVID-19. Across the study: Nucleic acid was either cDNA or gDNA, and it came from T cells, B-cell-depleted T cells, or PBMCs.

The V gene's germline CDR1 is MDHEN and CDR2 SYDVKM. The CDR3 spans 14 residues. V was trimmed by 3 bases and J by 8 bases, leaving 13 bases between them. In the original processing: Researchers report that nucleated cell counts were estimated from reference gene primer amplification. Profiled with immunoSEQ multiplex PCR; TCRdb holds only in-frame clones, not every one. Clone size and V and J calls were adopted from that table, with D and trimming inferred from the DNA. The table has over 35,000 clones, about 92% seen once. Sequencing was carried out using peripheral blood. The receptor was derived from a man between 65 and 85 years old with active COVID-19. The rearrangement uses TRBV28 and TRBJ1-4; tentatively, D is TRBD1 (6 bases). The CDR3 sequence is CASSFGGAREKLFF. CDR3 bases: TGTGCCAGCAGTTTTGGGGGGGCTCGAGAAAAACTGTTTTTT.